This T cell receptor beta chain was identified in a study of control samples from healthy donors and cancer patients. V lost 5 bases and J lost 6; bases outside the gene matches: 9. Germline V gives CDR1 MDHEN, CDR2 SYDVKM. This CDR3 comprises 15 residues. Profiling relied on immunoSEQ multiplex PCR, and the TCRdb table lists in-frame clones only, not all of them. The sample has approximately 150,000 clones, 90% to 95% seen once. The receptor's source is a woman under 30 in good health. The sample taken for sequencing was blood. The genes are TRBV28 and TRBJ1-5, with 8 nucleotides matching TRBD1. The CDR3 spells CASSLQGVLGQPQHF. The CDR3 coding sequence is TGTGCCAGCAGTCTACAGGGGGTCCTGGGTCAGCCCCAGCATTTT.